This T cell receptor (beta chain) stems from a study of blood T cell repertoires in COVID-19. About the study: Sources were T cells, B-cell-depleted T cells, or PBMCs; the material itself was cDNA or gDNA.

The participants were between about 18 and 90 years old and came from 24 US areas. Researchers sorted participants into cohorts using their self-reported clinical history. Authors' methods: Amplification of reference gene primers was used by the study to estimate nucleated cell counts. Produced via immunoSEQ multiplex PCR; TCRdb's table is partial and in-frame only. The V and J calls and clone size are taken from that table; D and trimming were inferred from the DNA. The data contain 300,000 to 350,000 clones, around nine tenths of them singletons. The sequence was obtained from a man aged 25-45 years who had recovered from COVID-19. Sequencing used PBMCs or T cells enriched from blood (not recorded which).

The CDR3 coding sequence is TGCGCCAGCAGCTTGGGGGGAGCAAACTACGAGCAGTACTTC. The encoded protein is CASSLGGANYEQYF. The rearrangement uses TRBV5-1 and TRBJ2-7; tentative D call: TRBD2 (5 bases). V lost 0 bases and J lost 3, with 10 bases in between. Germline CDR1 and CDR2: SGHRS and YFSETQ. The CDR3 spans 14 residues.